This T cell receptor beta chain was retrieved from a study of molecular identifiers for immune sequencing clone quantification. Germline V CDR1 and CDR2: MGHRA, YSYEKL. The V gene lost 2 bases and the J gene lost 0 bases, with 7 bases spanning the gap. The CDR3 contains 14 residues. Naive CD8 T cells were sorted, and the gate applied was CD8+CD4-CCR7+CD45RA+. With regard to this clonotype: The antigen remains unidentified. The CDR3 ends on some other residue instead of the conserved phenylalanine or tryptophan, so this is likely a read error.

TCRdb recomputed calls from the PCR reads with MiXCR, one row per CDR3 protein. Of about half a million distinct CDR3 sequences listed, about a quarter are singletons. Whole-study results and caveats: Among effectors, clones above 20 RNA copies held over 97% of molecules; among naive cells, under 1%.

Sequenced sample: naive CD8+ T cells from blood, with Jurkat cell RNA spiked in. Noted subset: FACS-sorted CD8+CD4-CCR7+CD45RA+ naive T cells. The chain links TRBV4-1 to TRBJ1-1; D remains unclear. This receptor was taken from a human donor in good health. Some libraries in this study had Jurkat cell RNA spiked in. Here the CDR3 DNA reads TGCGCCAGCAGCCAATTCACGATGAACACTGAAGCTTTCTCT. This gives the protein CASSQFTMNTEAFS.